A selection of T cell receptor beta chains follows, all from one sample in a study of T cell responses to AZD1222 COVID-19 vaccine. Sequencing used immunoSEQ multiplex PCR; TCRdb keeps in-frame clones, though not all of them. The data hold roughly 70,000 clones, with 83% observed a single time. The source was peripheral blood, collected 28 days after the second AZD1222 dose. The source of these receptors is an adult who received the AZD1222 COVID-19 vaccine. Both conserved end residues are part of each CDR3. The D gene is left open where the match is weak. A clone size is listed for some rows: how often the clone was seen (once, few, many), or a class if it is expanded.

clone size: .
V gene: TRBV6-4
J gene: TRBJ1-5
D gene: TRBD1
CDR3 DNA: TGTGCCAGTCTCAGGGGGCATAGCAATCAGCCCCAGCATTTT
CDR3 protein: CASLRGHSNQPQHF

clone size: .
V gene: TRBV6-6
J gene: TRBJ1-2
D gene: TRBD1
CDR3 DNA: TGTGCCGGAATGGGGAGACAGGGGAGAATCTACACCTTC
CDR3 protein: CAGMGRQGRIYTF

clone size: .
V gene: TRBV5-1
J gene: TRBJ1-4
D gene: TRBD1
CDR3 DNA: TGCGCCAGCAGCTTGGAGGGGGCTCGTAATGAAAAACTGTTTTTT
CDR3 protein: CASSLEGARNEKLFF

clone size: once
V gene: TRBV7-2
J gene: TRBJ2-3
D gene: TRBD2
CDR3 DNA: TGTGCCAGCAGCCCGGGACTAGCGACAGATACGCAGTATTTT
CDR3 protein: CASSPGLATDTQYF

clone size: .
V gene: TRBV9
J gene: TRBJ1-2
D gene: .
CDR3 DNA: TGTGCCAGCAGCCTCCGACAGTATGGCTACACCTTC
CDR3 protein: CASSLRQYGYTF

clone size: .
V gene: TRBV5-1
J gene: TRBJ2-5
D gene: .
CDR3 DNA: TGCGCCAGCAGCTTGGAGGTCAGACAAGAGACCCAGTACTTC
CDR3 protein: CASSLEVRQETQYF

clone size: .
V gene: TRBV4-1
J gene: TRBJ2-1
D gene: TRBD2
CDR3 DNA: TGCGCCAGCAGCCAAAGACGGGGGGTCTCCTACAATGAGCAGTTCTTC
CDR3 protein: CASSQRRGVSYNEQFF

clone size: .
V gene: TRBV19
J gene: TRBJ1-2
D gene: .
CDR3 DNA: TGTGCCAGTAGTATAGGACATTACGAAAGGAGCTATGGCTACACCTTC
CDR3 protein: CASSIGHYERSYGYTF

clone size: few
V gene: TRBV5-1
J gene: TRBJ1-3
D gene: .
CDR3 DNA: TGCGCCAGCAGCTTGGACAGAACTGGAAACACCATATATTTT
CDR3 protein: CASSLDRTGNTIYF

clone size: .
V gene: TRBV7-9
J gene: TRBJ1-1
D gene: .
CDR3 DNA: TGTGCCAGCAGCAGGACAGACACTGAAGCTTTCTTT
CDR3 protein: CASSRTDTEAFF

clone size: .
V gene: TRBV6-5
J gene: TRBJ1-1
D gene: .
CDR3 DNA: TGTGCCACAGGACGCTTGGGAGAAGCTTTCTTT
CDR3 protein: CATGRLGEAFF

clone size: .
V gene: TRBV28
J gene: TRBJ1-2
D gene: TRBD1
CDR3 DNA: TGTGCCAGCAGTTGGGGGGGACAGAACTATGGCTACACCTTC
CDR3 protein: CASSWGGQNYGYTF

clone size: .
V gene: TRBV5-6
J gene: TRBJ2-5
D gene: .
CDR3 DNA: TGTGCCAGCAGCTTGGGGGGGCCACAGCAAGAGACCCAGTACTTC
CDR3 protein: CASSLGGPQQETQYF

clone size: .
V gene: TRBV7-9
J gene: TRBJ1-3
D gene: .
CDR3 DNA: TGTGCCAGCAGCTTAGTCGCTATCAGATACGAGCCGGACTTT
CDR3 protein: CASSLVAIRYEPDF

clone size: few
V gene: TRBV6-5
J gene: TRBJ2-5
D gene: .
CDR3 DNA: TGTGCCAGCAACCTAAGATACCAAGAGACCCAGTACTTC
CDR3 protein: CASNLRYQETQYF

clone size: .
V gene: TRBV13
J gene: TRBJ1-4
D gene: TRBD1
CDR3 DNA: TGTGCCAGCAGTTTTAGCCCGGGACAGGGAGCTCTAAATGAAAAACTGTTTTTT
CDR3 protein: CASSFSPGQGALNEKLFF

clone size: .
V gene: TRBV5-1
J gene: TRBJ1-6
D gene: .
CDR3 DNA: TGCGCCAGCAGCCCGCCGGACTCGGAGACCCTCCACTTT
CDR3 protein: CASSPPDSETLHF

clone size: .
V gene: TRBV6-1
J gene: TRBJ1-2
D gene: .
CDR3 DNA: TGTGCCAGCAGTGAACTCGGGCTAGGCTATGGCTACACCTTC
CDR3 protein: CASSELGLGYGYTF